A single sample gave rise to the 26 T cell receptor beta chains below, sequenced in a study of CD8+ T cells in alopecia areata. It was cDNA, reverse transcribed from extracted RNA, that served as the sequencing template. Assay: immunoSEQ multiplex PCR; the TCRdb copy retains only in-frame clones and omits some. The sample holds over 70,000 clones, around two thirds seen once. The treatment was: oral pan-JAK inhibitor, 5-10 mg twice daily. The sample in question was CD8+ T cells sorted from blood, obtained at week 24, from a patient treated with tofacitinib. The source is a human donor with alopecia areata.

This chain's CDR3 is CASSEKLGAGVLNTEAFF. The CDR3 nucleotides are TGCGCCAGCAGCGAGAAGCTCGGGGCCGGGGTGCTAAACACTGAAGCTTTCTTT. The chain employs TRBV5-1 and TRBJ1-1; possibly TRBD1 for D (5 bases). CDR3 length equals 18 residues. The V gene's germline CDR1 is SGHRS and CDR2 YFSETQ. Trimming shortened V by 4 bases and J by 2 bases, and 24 bases separated the two germline ends.

V usage is TRBV9 and J usage is TRBJ2-5, with TRBD2 matching 8 bases. The CDR3 sequence is 16 residues long. V shed 0 bases and J 5 bases; nucleotides not matched to a gene: 9. Germline CDR1 and CDR2: SGDLS and YYNGEE. CDR3 region: CASSVEGSGIWETQYF. As DNA, the CDR3 is TGTGCCAGCAGCGTAGAGGGTAGCGGGATATGGGAGACCCAGTACTTC. Drawing the rest from reference TRBV9 and TRBJ2-5, the complete variable domain is DSGVTQTPKHLITATGQRVTLRCSPRSGDLSVYWYQQSLDQGLQFLIQYYNGEERAKGNILERFSAQQFPDLHSELNLSSLELGDSALYFCASSVEGSGIWETQYFGPGTRLLVL.

The chain employs TRBV7-8 and TRBJ2-3; D may be TRBD1 (6 bases). The CDR3 spans 14 residues. Trimming shortened V by 5 bases and J by 1 base, and 10 bases separated the two germline ends. Germline V gene sequence: CDR1 SGHVS, CDR2 FQNEAQ. CDR3 coding DNA: TGTGCCAGCAGCGACGGACAGCGCACAGATACGCAGTATTTT. Protein: CASSDGQRTDTQYF.

This clone was counted between two and nine times. The J gene is TRBJ2-5, the V gene TRBV29-1; a possible D gene is TRBD1 (6 bases). This CDR3 has 12 amino acids. Germline V CDR1 and CDR2: SQVTM, ANQGSEA. V was trimmed by 6 bases and J by 4 bases, leaving 12 bases between them. CDR3 region: CSVDSITETQYF. In DNA, the CDR3 is TGCAGCGTGGACAGCATAACAGAGACCCAGTACTTC.

The gene calls are TRBV7-2 and TRBJ2-7; possibly TRBD2 for D (6 bases). The CDR3 runs 15 residues. Trimming took 4 bases from V and 2 from J, leaving 15 bases between them. Germline CDR1 is SGHTA and CDR2 is FQGNSA. CDR3 coding DNA: TGTGCCAGCAGCTCTCGAGCGGGCGCAACCTACGAGCAGTACTTC. Translated, it gives CASSSRAGATYEQYF. Complete variable domain (other parts from reference TRBV7-2 and TRBJ2-7): GAGVSQSPSNKVTEKGKDVELRCDPISGHTALYWYRQSLGQGLEFLIYFQGNSAPDKSGLPSDRFSAERTGGSVSTLTIQRTQQEDSAVYLCASSSRAGATYEQYFGPGTRLTVT.

This sequence joins TRBV7-9 and TRBJ2-3; D ambiguous. The CDR3 sequence is 15 residues long. V was trimmed by 5 bases and J by 0 bases, leaving 12 bases between them. Germline assignment: CDR1 SEHNR and CDR2 FQNEAQ (reference sequence). In nucleotides, the CDR3 is TGTGCCAGCAGCAACCACCGAATAAGCACAGATACGCAGTATTTT. Residues: CASSNHRISTDTQYF.

This chain joins TRBV29-1 and TRBJ2-5; no firm D call. The CDR3 covers 13 residues. The V gene's germline CDR1 is SQVTM and CDR2 ANQGSEA. The V end was cut by 3 bases, the J end by 1 base, with 9 bases between. CDR3 sequence (DNA): TGCAGCGTTGACGCAGGACCCCAAGAGACCCAGTACTTC. It codes for CSVDAGPQETQYF.

The chain employs TRBV4-3 and TRBJ2-3, with D maybe TRBD2 (7 bases). The germline gives CDR1 LGHNA, CDR2 YSLEER. V was clipped by 4 bases and J by 3 bases, with 23 bases between them. The CDR3 contains 18 residues. CDR3 region: CASSPYLRRGRETDTQYF. CDR3 sequence (DNA): TGCGCCAGCAGCCCATACCTCCGGAGGGGGAGGGAGACAGATACGCAGTATTTT.

V gene TRBV7-7 combines with J gene TRBJ2-7; D call uncertain. Germline loops: CDR1 SSHAT, CDR2 FNYEAQ (reference sequence). There are 13 residues in the CDR3. V lost 5 bases to trimming and J lost 3 bases, with 11 bases between them. CDR3 region: CASSPGVGYEQYF. CDR3 coding DNA: TGTGCCAGCAGCCCTGGGGTGGGCTACGAGCAGTACTTC.

Worth noting for this clone: A read error may produce the germline difference seen at one junction end. This rearrangement joins TRBV25-1 to TRBJ1-2; 9 nucleotides match TRBD1. The CDR3 is made up of 14 amino acids. Germline assignment: CDR1 MGHDK and CDR2 SYGVNS. The CDR3 bases are TGTGCCAGCAGTGGGACAGGGGTGTACTATCGCTACACCTTC. Protein: CASSGTGVYYRYTF.

This clone appeared once. The chain employs TRBV4-3 and TRBJ2-7; 8 nucleotides match TRBD2. From germline, CDR1 is LGHNA and CDR2 YSLEER. The V gene end was trimmed by 1 base and the J gene end by 4 bases; junction bases not matched to a gene: 12. The CDR3 is made up of 17 amino acids. The DNA of the CDR3 is TGCGCCAGCAGCCAAGCCCGACCGGGACTAGTACCGTACGAGCAGTACTTC. It translates to CASSQARPGLVPYEQYF.

This clone has more than one count but fewer than ten. The chain has TRBV5-1 and TRBJ2-5; 10 bases match TRBD1. The CDR3 sequence is 15 residues long. Unmatched junction bases numbered 3, after V lost 3 bases and J lost 1 base. CDR1 and CDR2 (germline): SGHRS, YFSETQ. CDR3 bases: TGCGCCAGCAGCTCCGGGACAGGGGTCCAAGAGACCCAGTACTTC. This gives the protein CASSSGTGVQETQYF.

This clone was counted a single time. The V call is TRBV30, the J call TRBJ2-7; weak D call: TRBD2 (6 bases). Between the trimmed V and J ends, which lost 4 bases and 0 bases, there was a span of 16 bases. CDR1 GTSNPN and CDR2 SVGIG come from the germline V gene (reference sequence). The CDR3 runs to 15 residues. The CDR3 coding sequence is TGTGCCTGGATTCGGGGAGGATGGAGCTCCTACGAGCAGTACTTC. Translation gives CAWIRGGWSSYEQYF.

V gene TRBV5-4 combines with J gene TRBJ1-1, with a possible D match to TRBD1 (6 bases). V was pared by 0 bases and J by 4 bases, with 13 bases between. Germline V gene lookup returns CDR1 SGHNT and CDR2 YYREEE (reference sequence). The CDR3 totals 15 residues. The CDR3 DNA reads TGTGCCAGCAGCTTGGTACCTCAGGGGCCCACTGAAGCTTTCTTT. Residues: CASSLVPQGPTEAFF.

The V and J genes are TRBV19 and TRBJ2-1, with 8 bases identical to TRBD2. Germline loops: CDR1 LNHDA, CDR2 SQIVND (reference sequence). This CDR3 contains 14 residues. V lost 3 bases and J lost 6; bases outside the gene matches: 4. The CDR3 DNA is TGTGCCAGTAGTATTGGACTAGCCGTCAATGAGCAGTTCTTC. This translates into CASSIGLAVNEQFF.

Within the sample, this clone is large. V and J are TRBV18 and TRBJ2-5; TRBD1 aligns across 9 bases. The J segment lost 5 bases and the V segment lost 5 bases, leaving 6 bases of the junction unmatched. Germline V gene sequence: CDR1 KGHSH, CDR2 LQKENI. The CDR3 runs 14 residues. CDR3 DNA sequence: TGTGCCAGCTCAGGACAGGGGTTCTCGGAGACCCAGTACTTC. The encoded protein is CASSGQGFSETQYF.

The rearrangement uses TRBV5-4 and TRBJ2-7, with D possibly matching TRBD2 (5 bases). CDR3 length: 16 amino acids. Trimming shortened V by 4 bases and J by 4 bases, and 21 bases separated the two germline ends. Germline values: CDR1 SGHNT, CDR2 YYREEE (reference sequence). CDR3 sequence (DNA): TGTGCCAGCAGCCCGGGTGAGCTTGGACCGGGATACGAGCAGTACTTC. This gives the protein CASSPGELGPGYEQYF.

This sequence joins TRBV27 and TRBJ2-2; maybe TRBD2 (5 bases). V was trimmed by 6 bases and J by 0 bases, leaving 5 bases between them. The CDR3 covers 13 residues. Germline V gene sequence: CDR1 MNHEY, CDR2 SMNVEV (reference sequence). The CDR3 is CASRLANTGELFF. The CDR3 DNA follows: TGTGCCAGCAGACTAGCGAACACCGGGGAGCTGTTTTTT.

The chain recombines TRBV5-6 with TRBJ1-4; D unclear. Looked up from germline, CDR1 is SGHDT and CDR2 is YYEEEE. CDR3 length equals 13 residues. V was pared by 2 bases and J by 5 bases, with 7 bases between. CDR3 sequence: CASSLSGNEKLFF. The CDR3 DNA sequence: TGTGCCAGCAGCTTATCCGGGAATGAAAAACTGTTTTTT.

This clone was found a few times. The gene calls are TRBV12-5 and TRBJ1-6; no clear D gene. V lost 5 bases to trimming and J lost 7 bases, with 9 bases between them. The CDR3 consists of 13 residues. The germline V gene has CDR1 LGHNT and CDR2 FRNRAP. The DNA of the CDR3 is TGTGCTAGTGGTCGACGGACGAATTCACCCCTCCACTTT. Its translation: CASGRRTNSPLHF.

The chain links TRBV29-1 to TRBJ1-2; 7 bases fit TRBD1. There are 13 residues in the CDR3. V lost 5 bases, J lost 7 bases, and 10 bases stayed unmatched. The V gene's germline CDR1 is SQVTM and CDR2 ANQGSEA. CDR3: CSVNTQGGGGYTF. The CDR3 DNA reads as TGCAGCGTTAACACTCAGGGGGGAGGTGGCTACACCTTC.

The genes are TRBV5-6 and TRBJ2-1; TRBD2 might be the D (6 bases). The CDR3 contains 16 residues. The germline CDR1 and CDR2 sequences are SGHDT and YYEEEE. Trimming removed 4 bases at V and 0 bases at J, with 14 bases between. The CDR3 reads CASSPLAVLSYNEQFF. In nucleotides, the CDR3 is TGTGCCAGCAGCCCTTTAGCGGTTCTCTCCTACAATGAGCAGTTCTTC. The whole variable domain, remainder taken from reference TRBV5-6 and TRBJ2-1, is DAGVTQSPTHLIKTRGQQVTLRCSPKSGHDTVSWYQQALGQGPQFIFQYYEEEERQRGNFPDRFSGHQFPNYSSELNVNALLLGDSALYLCASSPLAVLSYNEQFFGPGTRLTVL.

The rearrangement joins TRBV27 to TRBJ1-5; possibly TRBD1 for D (5 bases). CDR1 and CDR2 (germline): MNHEY, SMNVEV (reference sequence). This CDR3 spans 17 amino acids. The V and J ends lost 5 bases and 4 bases respectively, with 21 bases between them. This chain's CDR3 is CASSPTTEGTLNQPQHF. The CDR3 DNA reads TGTGCCAGCAGTCCTACTACAGAGGGGACTCTTAATCAGCCCCAGCATTTT.

This chain links TRBV7-9 with TRBJ2-5; D is possibly TRBD1 or TRBD2 (5 bases each). The CDR3 runs 15 residues. Deletions cut 5 bases from V and 5 bases from J, with 18 bases between. The germline CDR1 and CDR2 sequences are SEHNR and FQNEAQ (reference sequence). The CDR3 protein is CASSTGARKRETQYF. In nucleotides, the CDR3 is TGTGCCAGCAGCACAGGAGCCCGCAAGCGGGAGACCCAGTACTTC. Filled out from reference TRBV7-9 and TRBJ2-5, the complete variable domain reads DTGVSQNPRHKITKRGQNVTFRCDPISEHNRLYWYRQTLGQGPEFLTYFQNEAQLEKSRLLSDRFSAERPKGSFSTLEIQRTEQGDSAMYLCASSTGARKRETQYFGPGTRLLVL.

This sequence joins TRBV7-2 and TRBJ1-2; unclear D gene. CDR3 length: 18 amino acids. V was pared by 1 base and J by 2 bases, with 20 bases between. Germline loops: CDR1 SGHTA, CDR2 FQGNSA. The chain's CDR3 is CASSLDRGFIARNYGYTF. DNA of the CDR3: TGTGCCAGCAGCTTAGACCGTGGGTTTATAGCCAGGAACTATGGCTACACCTTC.

Written as DNA, the CDR3 is TGTGCCAGCAGCGTGGAGGGACAGGGACCCACAGATACGCAGTATTTT. Translation gives CASSVEGQGPTDTQYF. The genes are TRBV9 and TRBJ2-3; 9 positions match TRBD1. Trimming cost V 2 bases and J 2 bases; bases outside gene matches: 6. The CDR3 is 16 residues long. Germline lookup yields CDR1 SGDLS and CDR2 YYNGEE.